One sample yielded the 6 T cell receptor beta chains listed below, sequenced in a study of blood T cell repertoires in COVID-19. TCRdb's table, derived via immunoSEQ multiplex PCR, lists solely in-frame clones and lacks some. The data hold over 100,000 clones, with less than 90% observed a single time. The specimen was PBMCs or T cells enriched from blood (not recorded which). These receptors originate from a woman aged 25-40 years who had recovered from COVID-19.

In its sample, this clone was seen once. This rearrangement joins TRBV7-9 to TRBJ2-7, with a possible D match to TRBD1 (5 bases). CDR3 length equals 15 residues. Germline V gene data show CDR1 as SEHNR and CDR2 as FQNEAQ (reference sequence). The germline V and J ends were trimmed by 5 bases and 1 base, with 15 bases remaining between them. CDR3 residues: CASSPGPQGSYEQYF. CDR3 DNA: TGTGCCAGCAGCCCCGGCCCCCAGGGTTCCTACGAGCAGTACTTC.

CDR3 in amino acids: CASSSRPDSSSYEQYF. The CDR3 bases are TGTGCCAGCAGTTCTCGACCGGACTCCAGCTCCTACGAGCAGTACTTC. The chain recombines TRBV28 with TRBJ2-7; D is perhaps TRBD2 (5 bases). The V end lost 4 bases, the J end lost 0 bases, and 16 bases lay between the germline ends. Germline V gene data show CDR1 as MDHEN and CDR2 as SYDVKM. The CDR3 consists of 16 residues. The whole variable domain, filled in from reference TRBV28 and TRBJ2-7, reads DVKVTQSSRYLVKRTGEKVFLECVQDMDHENMFWYRQDPGLGLRLIYFSYDVKMKEKGDIPEGYSVSREKKERFSLILESASTNQTSMYLCASSSRPDSSSYEQYFGPGTRLTVT.

The chain has TRBV5-1 and TRBJ2-7; 13 bases fit TRBD2. Germline assignment: CDR1 SGHRS and CDR2 YFSETQ. V lost 1 base, J lost 4 bases, and 5 bases stayed unmatched. The CDR3 loop spans 16 amino acids. The CDR3 reads CASSLTSGRAGYEQYF. CDR3 sequence (DNA): TGCGCCAGCAGCTTGACTAGCGGGAGGGCCGGGTACGAGCAGTACTTC. Full variable domain (outside the CDR3, taken from reference TRBV5-1 and TRBJ2-7): KAGVTQTPRYLIKTRGQQVTLSCSPISGHRSVSWYQQTPGQGLQFLFEYFSETQRNKGNFPGRFSGRQFSNSRSEMNVSTLELGDSALYLCASSLTSGRAGYEQYFGPGTRLTVT.

This chain uses TRBV27 with TRBJ1-6; 9 bases map to TRBD1. Germline CDR1 and CDR2: MNHEY and SMNVEV (reference sequence). The CDR3 is 16 residues long. Trimming removed 5 bases from V and 7 bases from J; junction bases left unmatched: 9. The CDR3 bases are TGTGCCAGCAGTATCCGACAGGGGGGATCGAATTCACCCCTCCACTTT. Translated: CASSIRQGGSNSPLHF.

This sequence joins TRBV6-5 and TRBJ1-2; possibly TRBD1 for D (5 bases). Looked up from germline, CDR1 is MNHEY and CDR2 is SVGAGI. The CDR3 extends over 14 amino acids. V lost 6 bases and J lost 8, with 19 bases in between. The DNA of the CDR3 is TGTGCCAGCAGCCGCGGCGTGGGGCTGGAAGGCTACACCTTC. It is translated as CASSRGVGLEGYTF.

The chain links TRBV14 to TRBJ2-1; 9 bases match TRBD2. With 4 bases clipped from V and 9 bases from J, the junction kept 16 bases outside the gene matches. Germline CDR1 is SGHDN and CDR2 is FVKESK. This CDR3 region has 17 residues. The CDR3 here is CASSPLGGGREDSEQFF. CDR3 nucleotides: TGTGCCAGCAGCCCTTTGGGCGGCGGGAGGGAGGACAGTGAGCAGTTCTTC.